A few counts support the clone carrying this T cell receptor beta chain. Its antigen is currently unknown. The CDR3 sequence is 12 residues long. V was pared by 3 bases and J by 13 bases, with 10 bases between. CDR3-region Arm-PCR and iRepertoire HTBI primers produced the TCR beta libraries. One entry per CDR3 protein, called by TCRdb with MiXCR from the multiplex PCR reads. The repertoire consists of fewer than 650,000 distinct CDR3 sequences, with about 16% occurring once and the leading ten covering 15% to 20%. This record belongs to a study of regulatory T cells in long-lasting Graves disease. Time point noted: newly diagnosed GD, antithyroid drugs for less than 3 months. The TCR library was made from RNA extracted from PBMCs. Overall study findings and caveats: Patients with persistent Graves' had lower TCR diversity than newly diagnosed patients.

These data also formed part of another study, on T cells in Graves' hyperthyroidism and ophthalmopathy. Per that study: Within blood appeared most thyroid clonotypes that had expanded above 0.001.

The source was peripheral blood mononuclear cells (PBMCs), collected at new diagnosis, from a patient treated with antithyroid drugs. The receptor was isolated from a young woman with Graves disease. The chain recombines TRBV12-3 or TRBV12-4 with TRBJ1-6; D might be TRBD1 (5 bases). DNA for the CDR3: TGTGCCAGCAGTTTTGGCAGGGTCCCCCTCCACTTT. Protein: CASSFGRVPLHF.